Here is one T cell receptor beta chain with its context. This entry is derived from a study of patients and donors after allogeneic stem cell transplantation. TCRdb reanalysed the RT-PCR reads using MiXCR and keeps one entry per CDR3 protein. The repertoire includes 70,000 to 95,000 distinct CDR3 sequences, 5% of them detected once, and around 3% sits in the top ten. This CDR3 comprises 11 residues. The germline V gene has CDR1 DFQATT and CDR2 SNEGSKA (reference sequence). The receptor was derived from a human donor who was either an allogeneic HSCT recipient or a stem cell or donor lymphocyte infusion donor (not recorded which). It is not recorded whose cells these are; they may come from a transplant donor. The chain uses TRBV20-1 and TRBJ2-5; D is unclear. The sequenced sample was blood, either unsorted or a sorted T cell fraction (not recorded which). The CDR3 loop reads CSPPGQETQYF. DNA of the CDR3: TGCAGCCCCCCCGGGCAAGAGACCCAGTACTTC.